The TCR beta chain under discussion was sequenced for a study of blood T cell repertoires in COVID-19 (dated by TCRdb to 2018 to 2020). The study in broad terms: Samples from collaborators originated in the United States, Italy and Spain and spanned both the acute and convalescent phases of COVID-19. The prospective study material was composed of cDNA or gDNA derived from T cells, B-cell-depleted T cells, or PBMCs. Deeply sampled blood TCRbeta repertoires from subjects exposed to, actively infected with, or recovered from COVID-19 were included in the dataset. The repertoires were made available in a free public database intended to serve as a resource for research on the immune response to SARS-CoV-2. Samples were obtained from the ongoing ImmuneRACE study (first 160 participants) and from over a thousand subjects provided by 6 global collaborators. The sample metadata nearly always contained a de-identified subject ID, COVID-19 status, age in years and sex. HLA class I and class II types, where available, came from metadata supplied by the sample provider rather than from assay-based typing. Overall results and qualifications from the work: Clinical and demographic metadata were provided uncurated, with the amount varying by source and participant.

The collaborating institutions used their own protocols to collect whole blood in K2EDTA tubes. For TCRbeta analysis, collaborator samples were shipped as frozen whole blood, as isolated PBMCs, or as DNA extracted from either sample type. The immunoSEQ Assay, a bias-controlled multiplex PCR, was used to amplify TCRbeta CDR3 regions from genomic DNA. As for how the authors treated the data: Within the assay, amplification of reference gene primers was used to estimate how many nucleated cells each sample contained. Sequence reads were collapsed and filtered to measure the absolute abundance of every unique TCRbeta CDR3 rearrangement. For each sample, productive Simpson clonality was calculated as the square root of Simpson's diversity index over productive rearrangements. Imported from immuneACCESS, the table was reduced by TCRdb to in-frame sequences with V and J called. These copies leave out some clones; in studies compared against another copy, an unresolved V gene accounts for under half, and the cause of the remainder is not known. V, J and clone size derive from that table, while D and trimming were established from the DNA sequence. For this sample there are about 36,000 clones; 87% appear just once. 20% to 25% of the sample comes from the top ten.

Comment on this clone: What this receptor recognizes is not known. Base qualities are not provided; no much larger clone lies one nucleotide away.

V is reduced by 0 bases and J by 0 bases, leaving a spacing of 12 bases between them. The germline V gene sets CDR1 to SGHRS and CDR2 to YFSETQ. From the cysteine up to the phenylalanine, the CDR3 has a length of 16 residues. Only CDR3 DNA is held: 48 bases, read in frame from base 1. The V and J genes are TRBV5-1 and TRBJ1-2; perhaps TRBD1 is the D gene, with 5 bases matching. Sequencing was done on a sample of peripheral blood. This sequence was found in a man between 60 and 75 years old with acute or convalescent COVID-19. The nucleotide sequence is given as TGCGCCAGCAGCTTGGGGACACTTACTGCTAACTATGGCTACACCTTC. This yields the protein CASSLGTLTANYGYTF.